The rows below give T cell receptor beta chains drawn from one sample of a study of blood T cell repertoires in COVID-19. Produced via immunoSEQ multiplex PCR; TCRdb's table is partial and in-frame only. The table has tens of thousands of clones, 75% to 95% seen once. Sequenced sample: peripheral blood. All receptors derive from a woman in her forties or fifties in a cohort sampled during active COVID-19. Each CDR3 is given with its conserved first and last residue. The D gene is left open where the match is weak. For some rows the clone size is stated as once, few or many, or as a class when expanded; others skip it.

cdr3_length	j_call	v_call	d_call	clone_size	cdr3_nt	cdr3_aa
12	TRBJ1-1	TRBV29-1	.	once	TGCAGCGCAACGACACCGAACACTGAAGCTTTCTTT	CSATTPNTEAFF
12	TRBJ1-2	TRBV2	TRBD1	.	TGTGCCAGCAACCGGGACAGCTATGGCTACACCTTC	CASNRDSYGYTF
14	TRBJ2-7	TRBV15	TRBD1	.	TGTGCCACCAGCACGGACAGGGGGCCCTACGAGCAGTACTTC	CATSTDRGPYEQYF
12	TRBJ2-5	TRBV29-1	TRBD2	.	TGCAGCGTTGAGCCGGGGGGAGAGACCCAGTACTTC	CSVEPGGETQYF
13	TRBJ1-1	TRBV19	.	.	TGTGCCAGTAGTATTGACAGAGACACTGAAGCTTTCTTT	CASSIDRDTEAFF
15	TRBJ2-7	TRBV5-1	.	.	TGCGCCAGCAGCCCGGGGGGGACAGGGATCTACGAGCAGTACTTC	CASSPGGTGIYEQYF
15	TRBJ1-2	TRBV2	.	.	TGTGCCAGCTTGGGACTGGGCACCCTTAACTATGGCTACACCTTC	CASLGLGTLNYGYTF
15	TRBJ2-3	TRBV23-1	.	.	TGCGCCAGCAGTCAATCTCGGTGTTTCAGGGGTACGCAGTATTTT	CASSQSRCFRGTQYF
16	TRBJ2-1	TRBV14	.	.	TGTGCCAGCAGCCCCCGAGGTTTAATGAAACACAATGAGCAGTTCTTC	CASSPRGLMKHNEQFF
16	TRBJ2-1	TRBV14	.	.	TGTGCCAGCAGCCAAAATGTGGGGACAACCTACAATGAGCAGTTCTTC	CASSQNVGTTYNEQFF